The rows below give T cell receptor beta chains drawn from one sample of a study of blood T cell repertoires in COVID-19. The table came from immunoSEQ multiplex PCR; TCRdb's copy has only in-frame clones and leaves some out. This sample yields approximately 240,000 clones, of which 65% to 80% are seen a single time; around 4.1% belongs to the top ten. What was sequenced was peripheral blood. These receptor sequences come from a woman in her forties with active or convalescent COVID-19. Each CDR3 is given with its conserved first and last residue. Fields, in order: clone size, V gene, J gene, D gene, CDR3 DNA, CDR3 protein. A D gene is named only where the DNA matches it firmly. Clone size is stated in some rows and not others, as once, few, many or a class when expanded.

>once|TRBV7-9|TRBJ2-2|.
TGTGCCAGCAGCTTATACAGGGACACCGGGGAGCTGTTTTTT
CASSLYRDTGELFF
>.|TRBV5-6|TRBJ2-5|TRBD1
TGTGCCAGCAGCTTGGGGGACAGGGACCAAGAGACCCAGTACTTC
CASSLGDRDQETQYF
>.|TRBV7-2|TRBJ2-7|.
TGTGCCAGCAGCGAAGGGGCAGGGGACCCCTACGAGCAGTACTTC
CASSEGAGDPYEQYF
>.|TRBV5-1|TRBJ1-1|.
TGCGCCAGCAGCTTCGGGAATGGGATCACTGAAGCTTTCTTT
CASSFGNGITEAFF
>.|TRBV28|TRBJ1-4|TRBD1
TGTGCCAGCAGTCCAGGGGGAACTAATGAAAAACTGTTTTTT
CASSPGGTNEKLFF
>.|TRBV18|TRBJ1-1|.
TGTGCCAGCTCACCACTTAGTGGGGAGGAGACTGAAGCTTTCTTT
CASSPLSGEETEAFF
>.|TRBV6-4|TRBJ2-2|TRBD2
TGTGCCAGCAGTGCACTAGCGGGGAACACCGGGGAGCTGTTTTTT
CASSALAGNTGELFF
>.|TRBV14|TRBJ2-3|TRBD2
TGTGCCAGCAGCCCCGGGACTAGCTCGAGGACAGATACGCAGTATTTT
CASSPGTSSRTDTQYF
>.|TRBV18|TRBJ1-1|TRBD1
TGTGCCAGCTCACCACAACAGGGGAGGACTGAAGCTTTCTTT
CASSPQQGRTEAFF
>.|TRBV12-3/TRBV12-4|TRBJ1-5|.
TGTGCCAGCACCGGGGAATCGGTTCAGCCCCAGCATTTT
CASTGESVQPQHF
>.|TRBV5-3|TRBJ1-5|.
TGTGCCAGAAGGGGTCAGGGATATCAGCCCCAGCATTTT
CARRGQGYQPQHF
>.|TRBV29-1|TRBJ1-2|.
TGCAGCGTTGAAGAAGGTCCACGACTTAACTATGGCTACACCTTC
CSVEEGPRLNYGYTF
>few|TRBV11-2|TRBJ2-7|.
TGTGCCAGCAGCTTAGGCAGGGTCGACCACGAGCAGTACTTC
CASSLGRVDHEQYF
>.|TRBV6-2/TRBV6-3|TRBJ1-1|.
TGTGCCAGCAGTCAGTCCAGGGTAGCTGAAGCTTTCTTT
CASSQSRVAEAFF
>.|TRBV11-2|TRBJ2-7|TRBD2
TGTGCCAGCAGCTTAGGGGGCCTAGCGGGGCTCGAGCAGTACTTC
CASSLGGLAGLEQYF
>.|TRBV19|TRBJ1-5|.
TGTGCCAGTAGTGGGGCGGCCATCAATCAGCCCCAGCATTTT
CASSGAAINQPQHF
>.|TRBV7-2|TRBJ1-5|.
TGTGCCAGCAGCTCCCGGGGGTATAGCAATCAGCCCCAGCATTTT
CASSSRGYSNQPQHF
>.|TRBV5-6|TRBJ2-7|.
TGTGCCAGCAGCTTTCTCAGGGCCCACGAGCAGTACTTC
CASSFLRAHEQYF
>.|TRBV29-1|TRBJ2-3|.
TGCAGCGCGACCCCCGGGTCTAGCACAGATACGCAGTATTTT
CSATPGSSTDTQYF
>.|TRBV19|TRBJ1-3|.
TGTGCCAGTGCGGTGGAACCGTCTGGAAACACCATATATTTT
CASAVEPSGNTIYF
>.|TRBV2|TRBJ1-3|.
TGTGCCAGCAGAGGGACACCTGGAAACACCATATATTTT
CASRGTPGNTIYF
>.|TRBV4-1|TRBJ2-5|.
TGCGCCAGCAGCCAAACAGGGCCTCAAGAGACCCAGTACTTC
CASSQTGPQETQYF
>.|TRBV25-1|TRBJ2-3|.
TGTGCCAGCAGTGATGCGATCGCGCAGTATTTT
CASSDAIAQYF
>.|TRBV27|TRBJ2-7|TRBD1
TGTGCCAGCAGTTTAGCCCCGAACAGGGGCCACTACGAGCAGTACTTC
CASSLAPNRGHYEQYF
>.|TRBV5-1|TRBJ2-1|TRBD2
TGCGCCAGCAGCTTAGCGGGGGGGCCGTCCCATGAGCAGTTCTTC
CASSLAGGPSHEQFF
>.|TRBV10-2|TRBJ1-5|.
TGCGCCAGCAGTGCCCGGGTTGGCCAGCCCCAGCATTTT
CASSARVGQPQHF
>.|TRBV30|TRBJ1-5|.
TGTGCCTGGAGTGGAGGAAAAGGAGGCAATCAGCCCCAGCATTTT
CAWSGGKGGNQPQHF
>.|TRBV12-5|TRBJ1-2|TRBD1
TGTGCTAGTGGACTCGGGGGGACAGGATTTAACTATGGCTACACCTTC
CASGLGGTGFNYGYTF
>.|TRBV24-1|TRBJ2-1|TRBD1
TGTGCCACCAGTGTTGGGGACAGGGAGGTTATTGAGCAGTTCTTC
CATSVGDREVIEQFF
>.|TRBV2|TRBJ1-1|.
TGTGCCAGCAGCGCGGGGATTGCGAAAGCTGAAGCTTTCTTT
CASSAGIAKAEAFF
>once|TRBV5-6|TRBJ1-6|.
TGTGCCAGCAGCTTGGGTGGCCAATCCTATAATTCACCCCTCCACTTT
CASSLGGQSYNSPLHF
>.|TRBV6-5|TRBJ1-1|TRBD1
TGTGCCAGCAGGTACGGGACAGAGAACACTGAAGCTTTCTTT
CASRYGTENTEAFF
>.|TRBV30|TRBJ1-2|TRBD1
TGTGCCTGGGGACAGGGTAAGGGTGGCTACACCTTC
CAWGQGKGGYTF
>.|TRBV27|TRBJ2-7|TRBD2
TGTGCCAGCAGTTTATCGACTAGCGGGGGGGCCTTTCTCTACGAGCAGTACTTC
CASSLSTSGGAFLYEQYF
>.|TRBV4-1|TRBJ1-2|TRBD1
TGCGCCAGCAGCCGGACAGGGGTTCTTTATGGCTACACCTTC
CASSRTGVLYGYTF
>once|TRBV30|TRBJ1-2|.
TGTGCCTGGAGTGTCGGGGGGGGCTACACCTTC
CAWSVGGGYTF
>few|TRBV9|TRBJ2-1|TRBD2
TGTGCCAGCAGCGTAGGGACTAGGGTCAATGAGCAGTTCTTC
CASSVGTRVNEQFF
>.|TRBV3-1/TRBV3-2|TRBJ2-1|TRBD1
TGTGCCAGCTCACAGGGGGTCTTCTCCTACAATGAGCAGTTCTTC
CASSQGVFSYNEQFF
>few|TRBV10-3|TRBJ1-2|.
TGTGCCATCCAAAGGGGCTCTAACTATGGCTACACCTTC
CAIQRGSNYGYTF
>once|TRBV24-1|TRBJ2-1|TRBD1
TGTGCCACCAGTGACCCTCCCGGGACAGGGGGCTTTGAGCAGTTCTTC
CATSDPPGTGGFEQFF
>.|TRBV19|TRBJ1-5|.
TGTGCCAGTAGTATCGGAGGGTACAATCAGCCCCAGCATTTT
CASSIGGYNQPQHF
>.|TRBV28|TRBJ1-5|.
TGTGCCAGCAGTTTATTCGGGGGGAATCAGCCCCAGCATTTT
CASSLFGGNQPQHF
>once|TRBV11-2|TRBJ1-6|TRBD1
TGTGCCAGCAGCTTAGGACTTCCAGGACAGGGTAATTCACCCCTCCACTTT
CASSLGLPGQGNSPLHF
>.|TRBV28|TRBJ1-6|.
TGTGCCAGCAGTTTAACCTCCGGGGGACCCCTCCACTTT
CASSLTSGGPLHF
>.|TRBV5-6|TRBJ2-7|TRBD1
TGTGCCAGCAGCGGGAGGGACAGGGGTTTCCGGGAGCAGTACTTC
CASSGRDRGFREQYF
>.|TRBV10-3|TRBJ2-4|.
TGTGCCATCAGTGAGTCGGGAACCGGGGGAGCCAAAAACATTCAGTACTTC
CAISESGTGGAKNIQYF
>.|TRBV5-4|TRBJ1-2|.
TGTGCCAGCAGCGCGGTCCCGGGATCCAACTATGGCTACACCTTC
CASSAVPGSNYGYTF
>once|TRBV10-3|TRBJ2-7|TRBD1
TGTGCCATCAGTGGGGACAGTAACGAGCAGTACTTC
CAISGDSNEQYF
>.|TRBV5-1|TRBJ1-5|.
TGCGCCAGCAGCTCGGAGCGGGGACAGCCCCAGCATTTT
CASSSERGQPQHF
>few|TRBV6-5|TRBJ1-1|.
TGTGCCAGCAGTACCAGGGTCGCGAACACTGAAGCTTTCTTT
CASSTRVANTEAFF
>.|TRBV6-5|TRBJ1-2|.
TGTGCCAGCAGTCGACGGGGGGCCTATGGCTACACCTTC
CASSRRGAYGYTF
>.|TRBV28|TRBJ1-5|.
TGTGCCAGCAGTGGGGCCCACAGGGATCAGCCCCAGCATTTT
CASSGAHRDQPQHF
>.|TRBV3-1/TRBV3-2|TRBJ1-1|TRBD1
TGTGCCAGCAGCCGCCGGGACAGGAACACTGAAGCTTTCTTT
CASSRRDRNTEAFF
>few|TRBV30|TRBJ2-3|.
TGTGCCTGGAAATTGGGGGGGGCCGTAAGCACAGATACGCAGTATTTT
CAWKLGGAVSTDTQYF
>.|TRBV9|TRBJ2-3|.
TGTGCCAGCCTGAACAGGGATGGCACAGATACGCAGTATTTT
CASLNRDGTDTQYF
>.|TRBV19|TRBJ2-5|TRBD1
TGTGCCAGTAGCGAACAGGGGGCGCGGTCAGAGACCCAGTACTTC
CASSEQGARSETQYF
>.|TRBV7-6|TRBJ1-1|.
TGTGCCAGCAGCCTGCCGGGGTTTGGGGCTTTCTTT
CASSLPGFGAFF